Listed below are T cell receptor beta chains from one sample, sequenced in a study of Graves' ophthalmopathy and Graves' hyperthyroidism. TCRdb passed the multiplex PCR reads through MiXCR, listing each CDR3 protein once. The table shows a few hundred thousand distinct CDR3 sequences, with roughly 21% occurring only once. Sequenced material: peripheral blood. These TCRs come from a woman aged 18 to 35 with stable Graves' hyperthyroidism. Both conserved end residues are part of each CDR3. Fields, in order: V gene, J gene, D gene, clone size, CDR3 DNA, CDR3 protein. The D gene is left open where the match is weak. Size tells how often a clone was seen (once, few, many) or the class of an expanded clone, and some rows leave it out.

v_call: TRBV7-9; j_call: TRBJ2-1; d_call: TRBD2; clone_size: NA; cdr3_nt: TGTGCCAGCAGCTATCTTAGCGGGAGTTACAATGAGAAGTTCTTC; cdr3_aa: CASSYLSGSYNEKFF
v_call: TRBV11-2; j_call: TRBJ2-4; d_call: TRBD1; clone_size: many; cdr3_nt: TGTGCCAGCAGCCGGGACAGGGAGAACATTCAGTACTTC; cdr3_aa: CASSRDRENIQYF
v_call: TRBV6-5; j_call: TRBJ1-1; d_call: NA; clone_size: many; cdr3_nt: TGTGCCAGCAGTTACTCGGCGTGGAGCGAAGCTTTCTTT; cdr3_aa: CASSYSAWSEAFF
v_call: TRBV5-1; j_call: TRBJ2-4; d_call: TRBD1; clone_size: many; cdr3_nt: TGCGCCAGCAGCTTTGACAGGGGGAAAAACATTCAGTACTTC; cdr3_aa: CASSFDRGKNIQYF
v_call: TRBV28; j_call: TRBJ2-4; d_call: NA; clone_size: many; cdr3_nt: TGTGCCAGCAGTTTGAGACCAGCCAAAAACATTCAGTACTTC; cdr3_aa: CASSLRPAKNIQYF
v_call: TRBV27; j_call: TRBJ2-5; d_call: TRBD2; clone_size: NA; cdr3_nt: TGTGCCAGCAGTTCCATGCGGGGGGGCAAAGAGACCCAGTACTTC; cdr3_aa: CASSSMRGGKETQYF
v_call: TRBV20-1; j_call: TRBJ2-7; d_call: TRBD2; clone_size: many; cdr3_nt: TGCAGTGCTAGAGATTCTAGCGGGGACTACGAGCAGTACTTC; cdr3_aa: CSARDSSGDYEQYF
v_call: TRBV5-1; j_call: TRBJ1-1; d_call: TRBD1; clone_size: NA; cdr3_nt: TGCGCCAGCAGCTGGGGACAGGGATCGAACACTGAAGCTTTCTTT; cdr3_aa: CASSWGQGSNTEAFF
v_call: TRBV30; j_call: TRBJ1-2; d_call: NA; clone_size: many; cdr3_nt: TGTGCCTCCTCAGCCGCGAACTATGGCTACACCTTC; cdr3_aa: CASSAANYGYTF
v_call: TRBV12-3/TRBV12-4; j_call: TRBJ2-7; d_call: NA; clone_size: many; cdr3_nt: TGTGCCAGCAGTTTACCAGGGGACGAGCAGTACTTC; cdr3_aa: CASSLPGDEQYF
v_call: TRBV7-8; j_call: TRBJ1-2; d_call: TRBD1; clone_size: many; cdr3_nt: TGTGCCAGCAGCTTAGGGACAGGGGGCGCAAATGGCTACACCTTC; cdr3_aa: CASSLGTGGANGYTF
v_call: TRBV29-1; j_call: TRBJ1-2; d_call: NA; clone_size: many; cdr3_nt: TGCAGCGTTGGGGCTGAGTATGGCTACACCTTC; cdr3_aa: CSVGAEYGYTF
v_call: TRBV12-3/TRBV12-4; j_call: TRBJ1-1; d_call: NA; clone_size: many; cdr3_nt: TGTGCCAGCAGGAGGGGATCGAGCACTGAAGCTTTCTTT; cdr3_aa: CASRRGSSTEAFF
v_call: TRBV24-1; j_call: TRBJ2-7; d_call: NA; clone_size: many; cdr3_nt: TGTGCCGCCAGTGACGGGAGTGGCGACGAGCAGTACTTC; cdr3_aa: CAASDGSGDEQYF
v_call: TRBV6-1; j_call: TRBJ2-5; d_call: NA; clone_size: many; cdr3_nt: TGTGCCAGCACTGAAAACCGGGGTTACCTGGAGACCCAGTACTTC; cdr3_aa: CASTENRGYLETQYF
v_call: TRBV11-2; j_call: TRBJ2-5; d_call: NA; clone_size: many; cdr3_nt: TGTGCCAGCAGCTTAAGATGGGGCCAAGAGACCCAGTACTTC; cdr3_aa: CASSLRWGQETQYF
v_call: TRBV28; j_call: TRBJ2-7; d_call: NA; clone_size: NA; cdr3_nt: TGTGCCAGCAGTTTAGCAATCGGCTACGAGCAGTACTTC; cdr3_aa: CASSLAIGYEQYF
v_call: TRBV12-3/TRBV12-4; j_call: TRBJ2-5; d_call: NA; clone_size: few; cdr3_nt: TGTGCCAGCAGTTCGGGCAGGGGACTTAGGGAGACCCAGTACTTC; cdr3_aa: CASSSGRGLRETQYF
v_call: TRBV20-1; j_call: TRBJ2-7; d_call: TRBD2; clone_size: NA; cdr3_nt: TGCAGTGCTAGTGACTCCGGGACTACCTACGAGCAGTACTTC; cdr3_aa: CSASDSGTTYEQYF
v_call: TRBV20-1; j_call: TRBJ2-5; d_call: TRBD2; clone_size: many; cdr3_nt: TGCAGTGCTAGAGAGCTAGCGGAGCTGTACCAAGAGACCCAGTACTTC; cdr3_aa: CSARELAELYQETQYF
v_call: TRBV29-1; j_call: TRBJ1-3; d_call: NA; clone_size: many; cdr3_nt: TGCAGCGTGACCTCTGGAAACACCATATATTTT; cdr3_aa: CSVTSGNTIYF
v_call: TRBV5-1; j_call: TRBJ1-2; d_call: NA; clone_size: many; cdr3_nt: TGCGCCAGCAGCACCTCAGGGAGAGGCTACACCTTC; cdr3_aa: CASSTSGRGYTF
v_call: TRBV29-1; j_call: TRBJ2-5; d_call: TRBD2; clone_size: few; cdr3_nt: TGCAGCGTTGACTTGCTAGCGGGAGAGACCCAGTACTTC; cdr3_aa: CSVDLLAGETQYF
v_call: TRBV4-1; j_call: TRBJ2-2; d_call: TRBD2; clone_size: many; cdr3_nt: TGCGCCAGCAGCCAAGCGCTAGCGGGAAGGTCCGGGGAGCTGTTTTTT; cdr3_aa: CASSQALAGRSGELFF
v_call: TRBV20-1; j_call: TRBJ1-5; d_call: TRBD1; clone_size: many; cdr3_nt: TGCAGTGCTAGGACCGGGACAGGGGGTTTTCAGCCCCAGCATTTT; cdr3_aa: CSARTGTGGFQPQHF